The 27 T cell receptor beta chains presented below share a single source sample, sequenced in a study of blood T cell repertoires in COVID-19. Sequencing was performed with immunoSEQ multiplex PCR; in TCRdb, only in-frame clones are kept and a portion is missing. The repertoire includes 130,000 to 150,000 clones, 80% of them detected once, and 3% to 4.5% sits in the top ten. Sequenced: peripheral blood. These receptor sequences come from a man in his 70s who had recovered from COVID-19.

The chain combines TRBV7-9 with TRBJ1-4; no definite D call. The CDR3 is made up of 12 amino acids. The germline V gene encodes CDR1 SEHNR and CDR2 FQNEAQ (reference sequence). V lost 4 bases to trimming and J lost 8 bases, with 8 bases between them. In DNA form, the CDR3 reads TGTGCCAGCAGCTCAAGAGGAGAAAAACTGTTTTTT. This encodes CASSSRGEKLFF.

The chain has TRBV4-3 and TRBJ2-1, with 9 bases lining up with TRBD2. CDR1 and CDR2 (germline): LGHNA, YSLEER. This CDR3 comprises 15 residues. V lost 4 bases and J lost 9; bases outside the gene matches: 10. CDR3 region: CASSPVAGVEGEQFF. The CDR3 DNA sequence: TGCGCCAGCAGCCCTGTAGCGGGAGTCGAGGGTGAGCAGTTCTTC.

The rearrangement links TRBV5-1 to TRBJ2-3, with 10 positions matching TRBD2. This CDR3 is built from 15 residues. Germline trimming cut 6 bases from V and 6 bases from J; bases unmatched to any gene: 10. Germline loops: CDR1 SGHRS, CDR2 YFSETQ. The CDR3 region has the DNA TGCGCCAGCACTACAAGGACTAGCGGAATGGATACGCAGTATTTT. As protein: CASTTRTSGMDTQYF.

This CDR3 reads CASSLKVERGQGDGNTIYF. The CDR3 coding sequence is TGTGCCAGCAGCTTAAAAGTTGAGAGGGGACAGGGTGATGGAAACACCATATATTTT. The rearrangement uses TRBV7-3 and TRBJ1-3, with 9 bases aligning to TRBD1. Germline CDR1 reads SGHTA; CDR2 reads FQGTGA. This CDR3 region has 19 residues. Germline trimming cut 1 base from V and 3 bases from J; bases unmatched to any gene: 13.

This clone was seen repeatedly, ten times or more. This chain links TRBV7-9 with TRBJ1-1; D remains ambiguous. The V end was cut by 2 bases, the J end by 1 base, with 8 bases between. This CDR3 comprises 14 residues. From germline, CDR1 is SEHNR and CDR2 FQNEAQ (reference sequence). The CDR3 DNA is TGTGCCAGCAGCTTATCAGCAGGGAACACTGAAGCTTTCTTT. Translation: CASSLSAGNTEAFF.

The V call is TRBV3-1 (or the pseudogene TRBV3-2), the J call TRBJ2-5; a possible D gene is TRBD1 (5 bases). V was pared by 0 bases and J by 1 base, with 9 bases between. The CDR3 length is 15 residues. Germline V gene lookup returns CDR1 LGHDT and CDR2 YNNKEL (reference sequence). Here the CDR3 reads CASSQDRRAQETQYF. In nucleotides, the CDR3 is TGTGCCAGCAGCCAAGATCGCAGGGCCCAAGAGACCCAGTACTTC.

The chain carries TRBV30 and TRBJ1-1; perhaps TRBD1 as D (6 bases). V lost 3 bases, J lost 0 bases, and 8 bases lay in between. The V gene's germline CDR1 is GTSNPN and CDR2 SVGIG (reference sequence). The length of the CDR3 is 13 residues. In DNA form, the CDR3 reads TGTGCCTGGAGAGGACAGCTGAACACTGAAGCTTTCTTT. Encoded protein: CAWRGQLNTEAFF.

CDR3 DNA sequence: TGTGCCAGTGAGCGGGGGGGGATGGAGACCCAGTACTTC. Translation: CASERGGMETQYF. The chain is built from TRBV2 and TRBJ2-5, with TRBD2 matching 10 bases. The CDR3 runs 13 residues. V trimming: 9 bases; J trimming: 5 bases; junction bases outside the gene matches: 6. From germline, CDR1 is SNHLY and CDR2 FYNNEI.

The chain employs TRBV19 and TRBJ2-1; 11 bases line up with TRBD1. Germline V gene sequence: CDR1 LNHDA, CDR2 SQIVND (reference sequence). The CDR3 length is 14 residues. V dropped 6 bases and J dropped 4; count of bases not matched to a gene: 2. CDR3 loop: CASSGTGGYNEQFF. The CDR3 DNA follows: TGTGCCAGTAGCGGGACAGGGGGGTACAATGAGCAGTTCTTC.

This clone was detected a few times. The rearrangement joins TRBV25-1 to TRBJ2-2; unclear D gene. The ends were cut back, 3 bases at V and 3 bases at J, with 8 bases in the middle. Per the germline V gene, CDR1 is MGHDK and CDR2 is SYGVNS. The CDR3 is 14 residues long. CDR3 residues: CASSDGGDTGELFF. CDR3 nucleotide sequence: TGTGCCAGCAGTGATGGTGGAGACACCGGGGAGCTGTTTTTT. Complete variable domain (other parts from reference TRBV25-1 and TRBJ2-2): EADIYQTPRYLVIGTGKKITLECSQTMGHDKMYWYQQDPGMELHLIHYSYGVNSTEKGDLSSESTVSRIRTEHFPLTLESARPSHTSQYLCASSDGGDTGELFFGEGSRLTVL.

The CDR3 bases are TGTGCCAGTAGTGCGGCTAGCGGGAAATTCTACAATGAGCAGTTCTTC. Translated, it gives CASSAASGKFYNEQFF. V gene TRBV19 combines with J gene TRBJ2-1; 9 nucleotides match TRBD2. The CDR3 loop spans 16 amino acids. The trim removed 5 bases at V and 3 bases at J, leaving 8 bases unmatched. CDR1 is LNHDA, CDR2 SQIVND, per germline (reference sequence).

This rearrangement joins TRBV4-1 to TRBJ2-4, with unresolved D. V was cut by 4 bases and J by 5 bases, with 12 bases left in between. The CDR3 loop spans 14 amino acids. CDR1 is MGHRA and CDR2 is YSYEKL in the germline V gene. CDR3 coding DNA: TGCGCCAGCAGCCTCATCTTCGGAGAAAACATTCAGTACTTC. Protein sequence: CASSLIFGENIQYF.

The chain joins TRBV7-9 to TRBJ2-7; a weak D match, TRBD2 (6 bases). Germline V CDR1 and CDR2: SEHNR, FQNEAQ (reference sequence). V was shortened by 1 base and J by 0 bases, with 10 bases between the two germline ends. The CDR3 loop spans 15 amino acids. The CDR3 nucleotides are TGTGCCAGCAGCTTAGTTACTAGCTACTCCTACGAGCAGTACTTC. Protein sequence: CASSLVTSYSYEQYF. Drawing the rest from reference TRBV7-9 and TRBJ2-7, the complete variable domain is DTGVSQNPRHKITKRGQNVTFRCDPISEHNRLYWYRQTLGQGPEFLTYFQNEAQLEKSRLLSDRFSAERPKGSFSTLEIQRTEQGDSAMYLCASSLVTSYSYEQYFGPGTRLTVT.

This sequence joins TRBV5-1 and TRBJ2-7; 8 bases match TRBD2. Unmatched junction bases numbered 11, after V lost 6 bases and J lost 6 bases. The CDR3 is 14 amino acids. CDR1 is SGHRS and CDR2 is YFSETQ in the germline V gene. The CDR3 reads CASNRNGRAGEQYF. CDR3 nucleotides: TGCGCCAGCAACCGTAACGGGAGGGCCGGCGAGCAGTACTTC.

V usage is TRBV5-1 and J usage is TRBJ1-1; unclear D gene. V was trimmed by 6 bases and J by 0 bases, leaving 6 bases between them. Germline CDR1 SGHRS, CDR2 YFSETQ. This CDR3 spans 12 amino acids. The CDR3 DNA reads TGCGCCAGCAACGACTTGAACACTGAAGCTTTCTTT. Translation: CASNDLNTEAFF.

The rearrangement joins TRBV7-9 to TRBJ2-3, with 8 bases identical to TRBD2. The germline gives CDR1 SEHNR, CDR2 FQNEAQ (reference sequence). J was trimmed by 6 bases and V by 5 bases; bases with no gene match: 13. The CDR3 loop spans 16 amino acids. CDR3 protein: CASSPPGGAGADTQYF. CDR3 bases: TGTGCCAGCAGCCCCCCCGGAGGAGCGGGAGCGGATACGCAGTATTTT.

The rearrangement joins TRBV30 to TRBJ1-5, with TRBD1 identical over 8 bases. Looked up from germline, CDR1 is GTSNPN and CDR2 is SVGIG (reference sequence). Trimming took 0 bases from V and 5 from J; bases not matched to a gene: 0. The CDR3 loop spans 13 amino acids. For the CDR3, the DNA is TGTGCCTGGAGTGTGACAGGGGATCAGCCCCAGCATTTT. Translated: CAWSVTGDQPQHF.

This clone was observed a handful of times. The J gene is TRBJ1-1, the V gene TRBV5-1; the match to TRBD1 covers 8 bases. Trimming removed 3 bases from V and 13 bases from J; junction bases left unmatched: 11. The CDR3 length is 13 residues. Germline V gives CDR1 SGHRS, CDR2 YFSETQ. The CDR3 nucleotides read TGCGCCAGCAGCTCCTGGGACAGGAGCAAGCTTTTCTTT. Residues: CASSSWDRSKLFF.

This clone showed up just a few times. V gene TRBV15 combines with J gene TRBJ1-2, with 11 bases fitting TRBD1. Trimming took 0 bases from V and 2 from J; bases not matched to a gene: 2. Germline values: CDR1 LNHNV, CDR2 YYDKDF (reference sequence). The CDR3 covers 16 residues. The CDR3 DNA sequence: TGTGCCACCAGCAGAGATGGGGACAGGGGGAACTATGGCTACACCTTC. This translates into CATSRDGDRGNYGYTF.

The rearrangement uses TRBV7-9 and TRBJ1-2, with 8 bases aligning to TRBD1. V dropped 0 bases and J dropped 0; count of bases not matched to a gene: 6. Germline assignment: CDR1 SEHNR and CDR2 FQNEAQ (reference sequence). The CDR3 covers 17 residues. The CDR3 loop is CASSLAGTGKANYGYTF. DNA of the CDR3: TGTGCCAGCAGCTTAGCGGGGACAGGCAAAGCTAACTATGGCTACACCTTC.

The chain couples TRBV5-4 to TRBJ2-7, with 7 bases matching TRBD1. J was trimmed by 3 bases and V by 3 bases; bases with no gene match: 6. The CDR3 contains 14 residues. From germline, CDR1 is SGHNT and CDR2 YYREEE (reference sequence). CDR3 bases: TGTGCCAGCAGCTCGACAGGGTTGGGCTACGAGCAGTACTTC. Its translation is CASSSTGLGYEQYF.

In this sample, this clone turned up once. This chain connects TRBV3-1 (or the pseudogene TRBV3-2) to TRBJ2-7; D gene ambiguous. Germline lookup yields CDR1 LGHDT and CDR2 YNNKEL (reference sequence). V lost 2 bases and J lost 6, with 8 bases in between. The CDR3 length is 12 residues. In nucleotides, the CDR3 is TGTGCCAGCAGCCAATCTAGAGCCGAGCAGTACTTC. Translation: CASSQSRAEQYF.

The rearrangement uses TRBV30 and TRBJ2-7; TRBD1 matches at 7 bases. The junction had 11 bases not matched to a gene; V was cut back by 1 base and J by 5 bases. Germline CDR1 GTSNPN, CDR2 SVGIG (reference sequence). This CDR3 is built from 15 residues. The CDR3 loop is CAWSARSTGLDEQYF. In DNA form, the CDR3 reads TGTGCCTGGAGTGCCCGGTCGACAGGGTTAGACGAGCAGTACTTC.

This chain links TRBV7-9 with TRBJ1-1; 11 bases map to TRBD1. Germline V gene sequence: CDR1 SEHNR, CDR2 FQNEAQ (reference sequence). The CDR3 spans 16 residues. The junction had 10 bases not matched to a gene; V was cut back by 5 bases and J by 5 bases. This chain's CDR3 is CASSRRTGGTGTEAFF. In nucleotides, the CDR3 is TGTGCCAGCAGCCGAAGGACAGGGGGCACGGGGACTGAAGCTTTCTTT. Full variable domain (outside the CDR3, taken from reference TRBV7-9 and TRBJ1-1): DTGVSQNPRHKITKRGQNVTFRCDPISEHNRLYWYRQTLGQGPEFLTYFQNEAQLEKSRLLSDRFSAERPKGSFSTLEIQRTEQGDSAMYLCASSRRTGGTGTEAFFGQGTRLTVV.

This clone appeared a few times. The CDR3 protein is CASSLGQQSSYEQYF. Written as DNA, the CDR3 is TGTGCCAGCAGCTTGGGACAGCAGAGCTCCTACGAGCAGTACTTC. The chain links TRBV5-5 to TRBJ2-7; maybe TRBD1 (5 bases). CDR3 length: 15 amino acids. Germline loops: CDR1 SGHKS, CDR2 YYEKEE (reference sequence). V gave up 0 bases and J gave up 0 bases, with 10 bases separating them.

J is TRBJ2-1 and V is TRBV7-9, with D uncertain. Germline CDR1 SEHNR, CDR2 FQNEAQ (reference sequence). The V and J ends lost 5 bases and 8 bases respectively, with 13 bases between them. The CDR3 loop spans 13 amino acids. CDR3: CASSLLPRDEQFF. The CDR3 DNA reads as TGTGCCAGCAGCCTACTCCCCCGGGATGAGCAGTTCTTC.

The chain carries TRBV3-1 (or the pseudogene TRBV3-2) and TRBJ2-1; D is perhaps TRBD2 (5 bases). The CDR3 loop spans 15 amino acids. CDR1 and CDR2 (germline): LGHDT, YNNKEL (reference sequence). V was clipped by 5 bases and J by 7 bases, with 18 bases between them. The CDR3 is CASSSELGRLNEQFF. CDR3 DNA sequence: TGTGCCAGCAGCTCTGAACTAGGTCGGTTGAATGAGCAGTTCTTC.